This T cell receptor (beta chain) was recovered during a study of blood T cell repertoires in COVID-19 (TCRdb year 2020). For context, the study as a whole: Samples covering the acute and convalescent phases of COVID-19 were provided by collaborators in the United States, Italy and Spain. The material from the prospective study consisted of cDNA or gDNA derived from T cells, B-cell-depleted T cells, or PBMCs. Deeply sampled blood TCRbeta repertoires from subjects exposed to, actively infected with, or recovered from COVID-19 were included in the dataset. A freely available public database, intended as a resource for researchers studying the immune response to SARS-CoV-2, is where the repertoires were released. Samples came from the ongoing ImmuneRACE study (first 160 participants) plus 1,254 subjects from 6 global collaborators. Sample metadata almost always included a de-identified subject ID, COVID-19 status, age in years and sex. Where available, HLA class I and class II types were obtained from metadata supplied by the sample provider rather than from assay-based typing. The research as a whole found: The amount of clinical and demographic metadata varied by source and participant and was provided uncurated.

About this clone itself: The antigen this receptor binds is unknown. The sample holds no much larger clone one base away, and base qualities are not on file.

The junction shows trimming of 6 bases on V and 2 bases on J, plus 16 bases between the germline ends. CDR1 and CDR2, per the germline V gene, are MNHEY and SVGAGI. Its CDR3 holds 15 amino acids, cysteine through phenylalanine. Only CDR3 DNA is held: 45 bases, read in frame from base 1. One collaborating source in Seattle enrolled patients while the patients were actively infected and followed the patients over time throughout the course of disease. Collaborating institutions collected whole blood in K2EDTA tubes following their own protocols. For TCRbeta analysis, collaborators shipped samples as frozen whole blood, isolated PBMCs, or DNA extracted from either of those sample types. TCRbeta CDR3 regions were amplified from genomic DNA by means of the immunoSEQ Assay, a bias-controlled multiplex PCR. Per the original workflow: Nucleated cell counts per sample were estimated from amplification of reference gene primers within the assay. To quantify the absolute abundance of each unique TCRbeta CDR3 rearrangement, sequence reads were collapsed and filtered. For each sample, productive Simpson clonality was calculated as the square root of Simpson's diversity index over productive rearrangements. TCRdb holds this immuneACCESS table with in-frame rearrangements only. Some clones are missing; in checked studies, unresolved V genes explain under half, and the rest has no known cause. Clone size and V and J calls were adopted from that table, with D and trimming inferred from the DNA. The sample table holds about 350,000 clones, of which 87% were seen once. Clones ranked in the top ten supply around 6% of the sample.

This receptor was obtained from a woman aged 45-59 years with COVID-19, enrolled during active disease. The sample taken for sequencing was peripheral blood. The chain joins TRBV6-5 to TRBJ2-5; TRBD1 could be the D gene, as 6 bases match. CDR3 protein: CASRTLQGQQETQYF. In nucleotide form, the sequence is TGTGCCAGCAGGACCCTGCAGGGGCAGCAAGAGACCCAGTACTTC.